This T cell receptor (beta chain) was sequenced in a study of blood T cell repertoires in COVID-19. Whole-study context: Acute-phase and convalescent COVID-19 samples originated in the United States, Italy and Spain. In each case, the material was cDNA or gDNA derived from T cells, B-cell-depleted T cells, or PBMCs.

Seattle patient enrollment occurred during active infection, with longitudinal follow-up thereafter. Original data processing: Nucleated cell counts were estimated from reference gene primer amplification. Some clones are missing from TCRdb's copy, which holds only in-frame ones; the method was immunoSEQ multiplex PCR. V and J calls and clone size are as listed in that table; D and trimming were resolved from the DNA. This table holds approximately 93,000 clones, around 72% found once. In germline, CDR1 is SGHAT, CDR2 FQNNGV. V lost 6 bases and J lost 0, with 6 bases in between. The CDR3 loop spans 12 amino acids.

Sequencing used peripheral blood. The clonotype was recovered from a man aged 70 or older with COVID-19, enrolled during active disease. V usage is TRBV11-2 and J usage is TRBJ2-7, with D possibly TRBD2 on 5 matching bases. CDR3 residues: CASSGLSYEQYF. CDR3 DNA: TGTGCCAGCAGTGGACTCTCCTACGAGCAGTACTTC.